The table lists the clone carrying this TCR beta chain with many counts. Trimming took 7 bases from V and 2 from J; bases not matched to a gene: 8. The CDR3 runs to 15 residues. Per the germline V gene, CDR1 is ENHRY and CDR2 is SYGVKD. These data come from a study of T-cell reconstitution after alpha-beta-depleted transplantation in children. Library preparation (for TCRbeta) was performed with unique molecular identifiers. TCRdb reanalysed the PCR reads using MiXCR and keeps one entry per CDR3 protein. The sample records more than 200,000 distinct CDR3 sequences, roughly 26% being singletons. This clonotype originated in a girl aged 2 to 9 with Fanconi anemia, due to receive a stem cell transplant. The source was PBMCs, collected before TCRalphabeta/CD19-depleted stem cell transplant. The chain is built from TRBV10-3 and TRBJ2-5, with 9 bases lining up with TRBD2. The CDR3 DNA sequence: TGTGCCATCATCCGCGGGGGGGCGGGGCAAGAGACCCAGTACTTC. Its translation: CAIIRGGAGQETQYF.